This T cell receptor beta chain is drawn from a study of CD8 T cells in Susac syndrome. Trimming took off 3 bases at V and 0 bases at J, with 12 bases between the two ends. CDR3 length: 16 amino acids. The V gene's germline CDR1 is MDHEN and CDR2 SYDVKM. Random hexamers served to reverse transcribe roughly 0.45 to 1 ug RNA. TCRdb re-analysed the immunoSEQ multiplex PCR reads in MiXCR, keeping a single row per CDR3 protein. The sample records about 250,000 distinct CDR3 sequences, 85% to 95% being singletons. The chain has TRBV28 and TRBJ2-4; no clear D gene. The sequence was obtained from a human donor with multiple sclerosis. Material: CD4+ T cells from PBMCs. The CDR3 nucleotides read TGTGCCAGCAGTTTCCCTTCAACACTAGCCAAAAACATTCAGTACTTC. Translated, it gives CASSFPSTLAKNIQYF.